The rows below give T cell receptor gamma chains drawn from one sample of a study of gamma-delta T cells after stem cell transplantation. TCRdb fed the RT-PCR reads to CATT. The sample lists around 3,400 gamma-chain clones, nearly 5% occurring once. Sample: gamma-delta T cells. Every receptor here comes from a human donor. It is not recorded whose cells these are; they may come from a transplant donor. Each CDR3 is given with its conserved first and last residue. Size tells how often a clone was seen (once, few, many) or the class of an expanded clone, and some rows leave it out.

abundance,v_gene,j_gene,CDR3aa
medium-sized,TRGV3,TRGJ1/TRGJ2,CATWDNSNYYKKLF
few,TRGV9,TRGJP,CALWEVQTELGKKIKVF
.,TRGV9,TRGJP,CALWAQELGKKIKVF
few,TRGV5,TRGJ1/TRGJ2,CATWDRNYYKKLF
.,TRGV9,TRGJP,CALWEVRGRGLGKKIKVF
.,TRGV3,TRGJ1/TRGJ2,CATWDRPTKLF
.,TRGV9,TRGJP,CALWDMKELGKKIKVF
medium-sized,TRGV9,TRGJ1/TRGJ2,CALQSVFYYKKLF
medium-sized,TRGV9,TRGJ1/TRGJ2,CALWEASTRYKKLF
large,TRGV9,TRGJP,CALWENQELGKKIKVF
few,TRGV4,TRGJ1/TRGJ2,CATWGQRNYYKKLF
few,TRGV2,TRGJ1/TRGJ2,CATWDGIYYKKLF
medium-sized,TRGV9,TRGJ1/TRGJ2,CALWEVLEDYYKKLF
few,TRGV2,TRGJ1/TRGJ2,CATWDFHYECYKKLF
.,TRGV9,TRGJP,CALWSPRIQELGKKIKVF
.,TRGV5,TRGJ1/TRGJ2,CATWDSPDYYKKLF
.,TRGV9,TRGJ1/TRGJ2,CALWEPGGKLF
few,TRGV9,TRGJ1/TRGJ2,CALWEVLGEYYKKLF
.,TRGV9,TRGJP,CALWEVIKELGKKIKVF
medium-sized,TRGV9,TRGJP,CALWRTDLGKKIKVF
.,TRGV2,TRGJ1/TRGJ2,CAIWDGPDYKKLF
.,TRGV9,TRGJP,CALWEVLLARELGKKIKVF
medium-sized,TRGV2,TRGJP2,CATWDANLDWIKTF
.,TRGV2,TRGJ1/TRGJ2,CATWDGDKKLF
medium-sized,TRGV3,TRGJ1/TRGJ2,CATWDRRKKLF
medium-sized,TRGV9,TRGJ1/TRGJ2,CALWEIKKLF
.,TRGV8,TRGJ1/TRGJ2,CATWAPSTPHYYKKLF
medium-sized,TRGV9,TRGJP,CALWEVSVRKELGKKIKVF
.,TRGV9,TRGJP1,CALWERRGTTGWFKIF